Below, one T cell receptor beta chain is given with its context. No antigen is known for it. The method, 5' RACE with UMI labels, was used to prepare the TRB cDNA libraries. TCRdb reprocessed the 5' RACE reads and reports one entry per CDR3 protein, with no DNA. This table lists roughly 100,000 distinct CDR3 sequences. The data were obtained in a study of CXCR3-negative and CXCR3-positive naive CD8 T cells. Across the whole study: Each library held about 1.5 +/- 0.3 million TRB reads, approximately 130 million in total. Overall study results and limits: CD5 surface expression was similar among naive subsets, and TCR strength was estimated by inference from TRB CDR3 properties. Both naive subsets showed comparably high diversity, and memory CD8+ cells showed much lower diversity. CXCR3-positive naive cells carried more hydrophobic TRB CDR3s than CXCR3-negative naive cells did.

Naive CD8+ T cells carried a CD45RO-CCR7+CD27+CD95- phenotype. The CDR3 runs 17 residues. The germline V gene encodes CDR1 KGHSH and CDR2 LQKENI. The TCR comes from a human donor in good health. Some clones in this sample may be carry-over from other donors' samples. Specimen: naive CXCR3+ CD8+ T cells from blood. Sample subset: CD45RO-CCR7+CD27+CD95- naive CD8+ T cells expressing CXCR3 (TNR3+). The genes are TRBV18 and TRBJ2-1; TCRdb proposes TRBD1, but this gene call is untestable without DNA. The CDR3 here is CASSPPPGDSSYNEQFF.